This is a list of T cell receptor beta chains from one sample in a study of blood T cell repertoires in COVID-19. TCRdb keeps only in-frame clones here, not all; method: immunoSEQ multiplex PCR. This table has 85,000 to 95,000 clones, around 90% appearing once. Sequencing input: peripheral blood. Every receptor here comes from a man in his 60s with COVID-19, enrolled during active disease. CDR3s include the opening cysteine and the closing phenylalanine or tryptophan. A D gene is named only where the DNA matches it firmly. Clone size, where shown, is once, few, many, or a class for clones that have expanded.

V gene,clone size,D gene,J gene,CDR3 DNA,CDR3 protein
TRBV7-9,NA,NA,TRBJ1-4,TGTGCCAGCAGCCCAAGTCTCGGGGGGCAGACTAATGAAAAACTGTTTTTT,CASSPSLGGQTNEKLFF
TRBV10-3,NA,TRBD1,TRBJ1-1,TGTGCCATCACCAACCCGGGACAGGGGAGGAACACTGAAGCTTTCTTT,CAITNPGQGRNTEAFF
TRBV18,NA,NA,TRBJ1-3,TGTGCCAGCTCACAACAGAGCTCTGGAAACACCATATATTTT,CASSQQSSGNTIYF
TRBV3-1/TRBV3-2,NA,NA,TRBJ2-3,TGTGCCAGCAGCCACGCCGGGGATACGCAGTATTTT,CASSHAGDTQYF
TRBV10-3,NA,NA,TRBJ1-4,TGTGCCTTTCGTCCGGACAGAACTAATGAAAAACTGTTTTTT,CAFRPDRTNEKLFF
TRBV19,NA,TRBD1,TRBJ1-2,TGTGCCAGTAGTCTGACAGGGACCGCTAACTATGGCTACACCTTC,CASSLTGTANYGYTF
TRBV30,NA,NA,TRBJ1-1,TGTGCCTGGAGTAGAAGGAGCAGCCTGAACACTGAAGCTTTCTTT,CAWSRRSSLNTEAFF
TRBV6-5,NA,NA,TRBJ1-5,TGTGCCAGCAGTTACTCGACCGGGAAAGCCCAGCATTTT,CASSYSTGKAQHF
TRBV3-1/TRBV3-2,NA,NA,TRBJ2-1,TGTGCCAGCAGCCAAGATCTTGAGGTCGGTGAGCAGTTCTTC,CASSQDLEVGEQFF
TRBV11-2,NA,NA,TRBJ2-1,TGTGCCAGCAGCTTAGTTCCTAGCAATGAGCAGTTCTTC,CASSLVPSNEQFF
TRBV4-1,NA,NA,TRBJ2-7,TGCGCCAGCAGCCAAGATCAGGGGATGTCCTACGAGCAGTACTTC,CASSQDQGMSYEQYF
TRBV24-1,NA,NA,TRBJ1-5,TGTGCCACCTCTATGATCCCGAGACATAGCAATCAGCCCCAGCATTTT,CATSMIPRHSNQPQHF
TRBV12-3/TRBV12-4,few,NA,TRBJ1-5,TGTGCCAGCAGTACAGGGTTCCTTCAGCCCCAGCATTTT,CASSTGFLQPQHF
TRBV9,NA,NA,TRBJ2-7,TGTGCCAGCAGCGTAGGGGGGGACAGTCGCTCCTACGAGCAGTACTTC,CASSVGGDSRSYEQYF
TRBV7-6,NA,TRBD1,TRBJ2-3,TGTGCCAGCAGCCGACTCCGGGACAGGGACACAGATACGCAGTATTTT,CASSRLRDRDTDTQYF
TRBV6-5,NA,NA,TRBJ1-4,TGTGCCAGCAGTAGCACGAAGACGGGTAATGAAAAACTGTTTTTT,CASSSTKTGNEKLFF
TRBV7-3,NA,TRBD2,TRBJ2-3,TGTGCCAGCAGCCCTCGGACTAGCGGGAGGGCCGCAGATACGCAGTATTTT,CASSPRTSGRAADTQYF
TRBV19,NA,NA,TRBJ2-5,TGTGCCAGTAGTATGGAGGAGACCCAGTACTTC,CASSMEETQYF
TRBV11-3,NA,NA,TRBJ2-7,TGTGCCAGCAGCTTAAGGCAGGGAAAGGCCTACGAGCAGTACTTC,CASSLRQGKAYEQYF
TRBV6-2/TRBV6-3,NA,TRBD2,TRBJ2-7,TGTGCCAGCAGTCTGACCGGGACTAGCGGATCCTACGAGCAGTACTTC,CASSLTGTSGSYEQYF
TRBV18,NA,NA,TRBJ2-1,TGTGCCAGCTCACCAGCAGGTCGAAGCTCCTACAATGAGCAGTTCTTC,CASSPAGRSSYNEQFF
TRBV19,NA,TRBD1,TRBJ1-5,TGTGCCAGTAGTTCCGGGACAGGGGCCAGGAGAAACAATCAGCCCCAGCATTTT,CASSSGTGARRNNQPQHF
TRBV9,NA,NA,TRBJ2-6,TGTGCCAGCAGCGTAGTAGAGGGGGCTGGGGCCAACGTCCTGACTTTC,CASSVVEGAGANVLTF
TRBV30,NA,TRBD1,TRBJ2-7,TGTGCCTGGAACCGGGACAGGGCTTACGAGCAGTACTTC,CAWNRDRAYEQYF
TRBV5-4,NA,NA,TRBJ2-1,TGTGCCAGCAGCCTTAGCGGACCCTCCTACAATGAGCAGTTCTTC,CASSLSGPSYNEQFF
TRBV25-1,NA,NA,TRBJ2-7,TGTGCCAGCACAGAAGAGGGCGAGCAGTACTTC,CASTEEGEQYF
TRBV15,NA,TRBD1,TRBJ2-7,TGTGCCACCAGCACCGAGAAGGGGGCATACGAGCAGTACTTC,CATSTEKGAYEQYF
TRBV9,NA,TRBD2,TRBJ2-7,TGTGCCAGCAGCGTAGGGTGGGAGGGCTCCTACGAGCAGTACTTC,CASSVGWEGSYEQYF
TRBV5-4,NA,NA,TRBJ2-7,TGTGCCAGCAGCTTGGCCGGGGGTTTTGCCTACGAGCAGTACTTC,CASSLAGGFAYEQYF
TRBV5-1,NA,NA,TRBJ1-4,TGCGCCAGCAGCCCGGGGGGGTTGACTAATGAAAAACTGTTTTTT,CASSPGGLTNEKLFF
TRBV5-1,once,TRBD1,TRBJ1-1,TGCGCCAGCAGCCGGACAGGGGCGACGAACACTGAAGCTTTCTTT,CASSRTGATNTEAFF